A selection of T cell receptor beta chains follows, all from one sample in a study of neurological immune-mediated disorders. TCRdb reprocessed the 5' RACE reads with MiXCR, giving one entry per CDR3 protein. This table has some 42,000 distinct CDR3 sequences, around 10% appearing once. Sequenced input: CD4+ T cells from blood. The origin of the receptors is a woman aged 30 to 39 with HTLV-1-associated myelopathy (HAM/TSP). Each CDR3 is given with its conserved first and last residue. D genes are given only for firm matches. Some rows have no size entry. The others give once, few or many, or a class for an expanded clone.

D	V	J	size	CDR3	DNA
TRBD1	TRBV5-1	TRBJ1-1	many	CASSIGTGVNTEAFF	TGCGCCAGCAGCATTGGGACAGGGGTTAACACTGAAGCTTTCTTT
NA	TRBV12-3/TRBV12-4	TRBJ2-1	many	CASSFSPARVGNEQFF	TGTGCCAGCAGTTTCTCCCCAGCGCGGGTTGGTAATGAGCAGTTCTTC
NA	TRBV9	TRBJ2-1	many	CASSVGGGPYNEQFF	TGTGCCAGCAGCGTAGGTGGGGGCCCCTACAATGAGCAGTTCTTC
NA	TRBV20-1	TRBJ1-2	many	CSAPKGGPGYTF	TGCAGTGCCCCAAAGGGGGGACCTGGCTACACCTTC
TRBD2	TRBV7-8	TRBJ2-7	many	CASSWTSQTYEQYF	TGTGCCAGCAGCTGGACTAGCCAAACCTACGAGCAGTACTTC
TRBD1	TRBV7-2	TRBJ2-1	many	CASSFPDRTYNEQFF	TGTGCCAGCAGCTTTCCGGACAGGACCTACAATGAGCAGTTCTTC
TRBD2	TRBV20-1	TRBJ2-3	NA	CSARVTSGSTDTQYF	TGCAGTGCTAGAGTGACTAGCGGGAGCACAGATACGCAGTATTTT
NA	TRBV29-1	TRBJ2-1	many	CSVEDLSFDGSYNEQFF	TGCAGCGTTGAAGATCTGAGTTTCGACGGCTCCTACAATGAGCAGTTCTTC
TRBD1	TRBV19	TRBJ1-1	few	CASSFRTGRNTEAFF	TGTGCCAGTAGTTTTCGGACAGGCCGGAACACTGAAGCTTTCTTT
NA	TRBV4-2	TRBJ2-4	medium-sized	CASSRRGAENIQYF	TGTGCCAGCAGCCGGAGGGGGGCGGAAAACATTCAGTACTTC
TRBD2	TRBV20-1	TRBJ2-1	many	CSASSQGGGNEQFF	TGCAGTGCTAGTAGCCAGGGCGGGGGTAATGAGCAGTTCTTC
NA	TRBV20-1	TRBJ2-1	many	CSLNLGATRNEQFF	TGCAGCCTGAATCTAGGGGCTACGCGGAATGAGCAGTTCTTC
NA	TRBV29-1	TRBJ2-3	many	CSVMRGANTQYF	TGCAGCGTCATGAGGGGAGCAAATACGCAGTATTTT
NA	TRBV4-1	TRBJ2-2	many	CASSLQGNTGELFF	TGCGCCAGCAGCCTTCAGGGTAACACCGGGGAGCTGTTTTTT
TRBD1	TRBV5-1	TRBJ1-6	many	CASSLAGTGLSPLHF	TGCGCCAGCAGCTTGGCGGGGACAGGGCTTTCACCCCTCCACTTT
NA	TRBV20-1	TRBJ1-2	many	CSAYGTANYGYTF	TGCAGTGCCTACGGGACGGCTAACTATGGCTACACCTTC
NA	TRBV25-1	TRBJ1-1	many	CASGPGTGVYAFF	TGTGCCAGCGGTCCCGGGACGGGAGTTTACGCTTTCTTT
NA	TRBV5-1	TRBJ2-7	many	CASSQGTATYEQYF	TGCGCCAGCAGCCAAGGGACTGCTACCTACGAGCAGTACTTC
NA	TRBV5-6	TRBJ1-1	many	CASSPPGPSSAFF	TGTGCCAGCAGCCCCCCGGGGCCCTCGTCGGCTTTCTTT
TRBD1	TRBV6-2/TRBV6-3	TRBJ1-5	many	CASRKGTGGFQPQHF	TGTGCCAGCAGAAAAGGGACAGGTGGGTTCCAGCCCCAGCATTTT
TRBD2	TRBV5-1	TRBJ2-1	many	CASSLRPGLAGALGAYNEQFF	TGCGCCAGCAGCTTAAGACCGGGACTAGCGGGGGCCCTGGGCGCCTACAATGAGCAGTTCTTC
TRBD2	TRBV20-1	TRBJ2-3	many	CSASLSTSGSTDTQYF	TGCAGTGCTAGTCTCTCCACTAGCGGAAGCACAGATACGCAGTATTTT
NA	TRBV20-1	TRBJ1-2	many	CSAASERSYGYTF	TGCAGTGCTGCCTCGGAGAGAAGCTATGGCTACACCTTC
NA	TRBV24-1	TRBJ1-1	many	CATSDGGLSGAGEAFF	TGTGCCACCAGTGATGGGGGATTGTCGGGCGCAGGTGAAGCTTTCTTT
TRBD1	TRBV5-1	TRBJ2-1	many	CASSPPGQGNNEQFF	TGCGCCAGCAGCCCCCCGGGACAGGGAAACAATGAGCAGTTCTTC
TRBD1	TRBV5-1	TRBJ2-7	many	CASSFKGALLSEQYF	TGCGCCAGCAGCTTCAAGGGGGCGCTCCTCTCCGAGCAGTACTTC
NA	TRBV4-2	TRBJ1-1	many	CASSQEARANTEAFF	TGTGCCAGCAGCCAAGAAGCCAGGGCGAACACTGAAGCTTTCTTT
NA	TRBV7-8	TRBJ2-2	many	CASSSPVGSGELFF	TGTGCCAGCAGCTCCCCCGTAGGGTCCGGGGAGCTGTTTTTT
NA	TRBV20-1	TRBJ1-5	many	CSARPGGQPQHF	TGCAGTGCTCGCCCCGGCGGTCAGCCCCAGCATTTT
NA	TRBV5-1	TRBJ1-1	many	CASSLAAGGTEAFF	TGCGCCAGCAGCTTGGCCGCGGGGGGCACTGAAGCTTTCTTT
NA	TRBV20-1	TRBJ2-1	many	CSARKTGRNEQFF	TGCAGTGCTCGTAAGACAGGGAGGAATGAGCAGTTCTTC
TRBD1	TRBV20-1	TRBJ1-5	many	CSASRTGANQPQHF	TGCAGTGCTAGTCGGACAGGCGCCAATCAGCCCCAGCATTTT
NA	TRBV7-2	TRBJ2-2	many	CASSQAGAPNTGELFF	TGTGCCAGCAGTCAGGCGGGGGCACCGAACACCGGGGAGCTGTTTTTT
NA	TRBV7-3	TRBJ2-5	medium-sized	CASSRTSQETQYF	TGTGCCAGCAGCCGGACCTCTCAAGAGACCCAGTACTTC
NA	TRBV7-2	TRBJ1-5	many	CASSLSPNQPQHF	TGTGCCAGCAGCCTCAGCCCAAATCAGCCCCAGCATTTT
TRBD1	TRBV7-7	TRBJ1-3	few	CASSLGRGPGNTIYF	TGTGCCAGCAGCTTAGGGAGGGGGCCTGGAAACACCATATATTTT
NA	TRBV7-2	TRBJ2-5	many	CASKRTPKETQYF	TGTGCCAGCAAACGGACACCAAAAGAGACCCAGTACTTC
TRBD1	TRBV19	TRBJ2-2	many	CASWDRGNTGELFF	TGTGCCAGTTGGGACAGGGGGAACACCGGGGAGCTGTTTTTT
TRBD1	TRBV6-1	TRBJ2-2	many	CASSDGQGVAGELFF	TGTGCCAGCAGTGACGGACAGGGGGTCGCCGGGGAGCTGTTTTTT
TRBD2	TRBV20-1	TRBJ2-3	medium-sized	CSIAGDYTQYF	TGCAGCATAGCGGGGGACTATACGCAGTATTTT
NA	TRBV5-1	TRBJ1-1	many	CASRGGMNTEAFF	TGCGCCAGCAGGGGTGGTATGAACACTGAAGCTTTCTTT
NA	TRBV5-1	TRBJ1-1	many	CASSLDGGADTEAFF	TGCGCCAGCAGCTTGGATGGGGGGGCCGACACTGAAGCTTTCTTT
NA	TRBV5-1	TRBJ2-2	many	CASSPNRGGWNTGELFF	TGCGCCAGCAGCCCGAACCGGGGCGGATGGAACACCGGGGAGCTGTTTTTT
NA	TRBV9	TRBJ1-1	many	CASSVVEYVGTEAFF	TGTGCCAGCAGCGTAGTGGAATATGTGGGCACTGAAGCTTTCTTT
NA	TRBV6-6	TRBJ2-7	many	CASSFLYEQYF	TGTGCCAGCAGTTTCCTCTACGAGCAGTACTTC
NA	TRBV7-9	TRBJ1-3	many	CASSLALQGSGNTIYF	TGTGCCAGCAGCTTAGCCTTGCAGGGCTCTGGAAACACCATATATTTT
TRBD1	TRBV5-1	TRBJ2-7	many	CASRDGDRGAQYF	TGCGCCAGCAGGGACGGGGACAGGGGGGCCCAGTACTTC
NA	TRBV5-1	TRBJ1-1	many	CASSSTGNTEAFF	TGCGCCAGCAGCTCGACAGGGAACACTGAAGCTTTCTTT
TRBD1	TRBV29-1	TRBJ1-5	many	CSVGGGLNQPQHF	TGCAGCGTTGGAGGGGGCTTAAATCAGCCCCAGCATTTT
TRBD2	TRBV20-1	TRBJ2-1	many	CSARGAPTSGGRNEQFF	TGCAGTGCTAGAGGCGCACCCACTAGCGGGGGCCGCAATGAGCAGTTCTTC
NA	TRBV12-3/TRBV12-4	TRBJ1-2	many	CASSYRVHGYTF	TGTGCCAGCAGTTACAGGGTCCATGGCTACACCTTC
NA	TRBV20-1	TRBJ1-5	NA	CSAIDDMARFSQPQHF	TGCAGTGCTATAGATGATATGGCCAGATTTAGCCAGCCCCAGCATTTT
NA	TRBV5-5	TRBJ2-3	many	CASSLVWRAGAQYF	TGTGCCAGCAGCTTGGTTTGGCGGGCGGGCGCGCAGTATTTT
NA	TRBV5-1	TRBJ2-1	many	CASSYLSSYNEQFF	TGCGCCAGCAGCTACTTGAGCTCCTACAATGAGCAGTTCTTC
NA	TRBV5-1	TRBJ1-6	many	CASSSDSNSPLHF	TGCGCCAGCAGCTCAGACAGTAACTCGCCCCTCCACTTT
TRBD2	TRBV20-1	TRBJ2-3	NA	CSASPGTSWRYTDTQYF	TGCAGTGCTTCGCCTGGGACTAGCTGGCGATACACAGATACGCAGTATTTT
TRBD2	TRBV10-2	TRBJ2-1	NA	CDSSLSGGPYNEQFF	TGCGACAGCAGTCTCAGCGGGGGACCGTACAATGAGCAGTTCTTC
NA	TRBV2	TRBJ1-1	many	CASSVLENTEAFF	TGTGCCAGCAGTGTTCTGGAGAACACTGAAGCTTTCTTT
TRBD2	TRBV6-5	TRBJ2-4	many	CASSSSGVGKNIQYF	TGTGCCAGCAGTTCTAGCGGGGTCGGCAAAAACATTCAGTACTTC